Listed here are 20 T cell receptor beta chains from one sample, sequenced in a study of OX40 agonist ivuxolimab in advanced cancers. The method was immunoSEQ multiplex PCR; TCRdb's version includes in-frame clones alone and lacks a portion of them. The sample lists about 45,000 clones, around 89% seen once, with about 16% in the top ten. Sequenced material: CD4+ or CD8+ T cells sorted from blood, taken in a trial of the OX40 agonist ivuxolimab. Receptors were obtained from an adult with an advanced solid tumor such as melanoma, head and neck, liver or kidney cancer.

The chain recombines TRBV25-1 with TRBJ2-7; unclear D gene. Trimming left V 1 base short and J 6 bases short, with 7 bases between. This CDR3 region has 12 residues. Germline loops: CDR1 MGHDK, CDR2 SYGVNS. The CDR3 nucleotides read TGTGCCAGCAGTGAATCTGGCGGCGAGCAGTACTTC. It yields the protein CASSESGGEQYF.

This clone was recorded once. This chain connects TRBV13 to TRBJ2-2; no clear D. V was clipped by 1 base and J by 5 bases, with 5 bases between them. This CDR3 comprises 13 residues. The V gene's germline CDR1 is PRHDT and CDR2 FYEKMQ (reference sequence). The DNA of the CDR3 is TGTGCCAGCAGCTTAGTAATGACCGGGGAGCTGTTTTTT. It specifies CASSLVMTGELFF.

This clone occurred once. V and J are TRBV7-8 and TRBJ1-1; D unresolved. V was clipped by 3 bases and J by 8 bases, with 16 bases between them. Germline-derived CDR1 and CDR2 are SGHVS and FQNEAQ. The CDR3 contains 14 residues. CDR3 sequence: CASSLTPESTEAFF. In DNA form, the CDR3 reads TGTGCCAGCAGCTTGACCCCTGAATCAACCGAAGCTTTCTTT.

This chain joins TRBV6-1 and TRBJ2-7; 8 bases align to TRBD1. Germline-derived CDR1 and CDR2 are MNHNS and SASEGT. V was pared by 5 bases and J by 3 bases, with 6 bases of the junction left unmatched. This CDR3 is 14 amino acids long. Here the CDR3 DNA reads TGTGCCAGCAGTTCCCGGACAGGGCGCTACGAGCAGTACTTC. This gives the protein CASSSRTGRYEQYF.

The CDR3 region is CASSFGASGSSYEQYF. CDR3 bases: TGTGCCAGCAGTTTCGGGGCCAGCGGGAGCTCCTACGAGCAGTACTTC. The chain is built from TRBV27 and TRBJ2-7, with 8 bases that match TRBD2. CDR1 MNHEY and CDR2 SMNVEV come from the germline V gene (reference sequence). V trimming: 3 bases; J trimming: 0 bases; junction bases outside the gene matches: 7. This CDR3 has 16 amino acids.

With regard to this clone: At one boundary the junction diverges from the germline segment, which might be a read error. The rearrangement joins TRBV29-1 to TRBJ2-1; D is unresolved. Germline assignment: CDR1 SQVTM and CDR2 ANQGSEA. This CDR3 has 9 residues. The CDR3 bases are TGTGGGGTAGACAATGAGCAGTTCTTC. Its protein is CGVDNEQFF.

This chain connects TRBV6-1 to TRBJ2-7; 9 positions match TRBD1. The CDR3 sequence is 15 residues long. J lost 2 bases, V lost 4 bases, and 6 bases had no gene match. Germline V gene data show CDR1 as MNHNS and CDR2 as SASEGT. The DNA of the CDR3 is TGTGCCAGCAGTGCGACAGGGGGGGAAACCTACGAGCAGTACTTC. It encodes CASSATGGETYEQYF.

The genes are TRBV13 and TRBJ2-7; a possible D gene is TRBD1 (6 bases). In germline, CDR1 is PRHDT, CDR2 FYEKMQ (reference sequence). The CDR3 extends over 14 amino acids. V was shortened by 3 bases and J by 5 bases, with 14 bases between the two germline ends. The CDR3 loop is CASSFWQGLHEQYF. The CDR3 bases are TGTGCCAGCAGCTTTTGGCAGGGGCTCCACGAGCAGTACTTC.

V gene TRBV2 combines with J gene TRBJ1-1; D ambiguous. CDR1 is SNHLY and CDR2 is FYNNEI in the germline V gene. With 8 bases removed from V and 1 base from J, the gap between germline ends came to 11 bases. The CDR3 totals 13 residues. CDR3 sequence reads: CASAGTTNTEAFF. The CDR3 DNA reads TGTGCCAGCGCCGGAACAACGAACACTGAAGCTTTCTTT.

The CDR3 sequence is CASSLISGQGPYEQYF. The CDR3 DNA follows: TGTGCCAGCAGTTTAATCTCGGGACAGGGTCCATACGAGCAGTACTTC. The chain couples TRBV27 to TRBJ2-7; the match to TRBD1 covers 9 bases. The CDR3 runs 16 residues. V lost 2 bases to trimming and J lost 4 bases; unmatched junction nucleotides: 9. Germline V gene sequence: CDR1 MNHEY, CDR2 SMNVEV (reference sequence).

This chain links TRBV7-8 with TRBJ2-6; the D gene is possibly TRBD2 (6 bases). This CDR3 comprises 17 residues. V lost 5 bases and J 3 bases, leaving 17 bases between the germline ends. The germline CDR1 and CDR2 sequences are SGHVS and FQNEAQ. The CDR3 DNA reads as TGTGCCAGCAGCGGCGGGACGGGCCACGATGGGGCCAACGTCCTGACTTTC. Its translation: CASSGGTGHDGANVLTF.

The rearrangement joins TRBV27 to TRBJ2-3; 7 bases are a match to TRBD1. With 7 bases clipped from V and 2 bases from J, the junction kept 6 bases outside the gene matches. Germline CDR1 reads MNHEY; CDR2 reads SMNVEV (reference sequence). The CDR3 runs to 14 residues. CDR3 amino acids: CASMTGPLTDTQYF. The CDR3 region has the DNA TGTGCCAGCATGACAGGGCCCCTCACAGATACGCAGTATTTT.

V gene TRBV15 combines with J gene TRBJ1-3; 7 bases match TRBD1. The J segment lost 7 bases and the V segment lost 3 bases, leaving 6 bases of the junction unmatched. Looked up from germline, CDR1 is LNHNV and CDR2 is YYDKDF (reference sequence). The CDR3 runs to 14 residues. The CDR3 loop is CATSRTGIHNTIYF. The CDR3 bases are TGTGCCACCAGCAGGACAGGGATTCATAACACCATATATTTT.

The chain has TRBV30 and TRBJ2-1, with D unresolved. The CDR3 runs to 15 residues. V gave up 0 bases and J gave up 7 bases, with 16 bases separating them. CDR1 and CDR2 (germline): GTSNPN, SVGIG (reference sequence). In DNA, the CDR3 is TGTGCCTGGAGTGTATTTTCCGAGGAGTCGAATGAGCAGTTCTTC. Its protein product is CAWSVFSEESNEQFF. Full variable domain (remainder filled in from reference TRBV30 and TRBJ2-1): SQTIHQWPATLVQPVGSPLSLECTVEGTSNPNLYWYRQAAGRGLQLLFYSVGIGQISSEVPQNLSASRPQDRQFILSSKKLLLSDSGFYLCAWSVFSEESNEQFFGPGTRLTVL.

CDR3 in amino acids: CASSGGLAGDTDTQYF. The CDR3 DNA reads as TGTGCCAGCAGCGGAGGACTAGCGGGGGACACAGATACGCAGTATTTT. This chain connects TRBV4-2 to TRBJ2-3, with 13 positions matching TRBD2. V was clipped by 5 bases and J by 2 bases; unmatched bases: 4. Germline V gene data show CDR1 as LGHNA and CDR2 as YNFKEQ. This CDR3 contains 16 residues.

This clone was detected a few times. The CDR3 loop reads CSVVGTSGRADNEQFF. CDR3 nucleotide sequence: TGCAGCGTTGTTGGGACTAGCGGGAGGGCAGACAATGAGCAGTTCTTC. This chain connects TRBV29-1 to TRBJ2-1; 16 bases are a match to TRBD2. The CDR3 spans 16 residues. CDR1 and CDR2 (germline): SQVTM, ANQGSEA. V was clipped by 4 bases and J by 5 bases; unmatched bases: 5.

The J gene is TRBJ1-4, the V gene TRBV11-2; TRBD1 matches at 7 bases. V shed 3 bases, J shed 3 bases, and the junction held 4 bases outside the gene matches. Germline V gene data show CDR1 as SGHAT and CDR2 as FQNNGV. The CDR3 is made up of 15 amino acids. Here the CDR3 reads CASSFRQGANEKLFF. The CDR3 nucleotides are TGTGCCAGCAGCTTTCGACAGGGCGCTAATGAAAAACTGTTTTTT.

The gene calls are TRBV6-6 and TRBJ2-7; TRBD1 matches at 7 bases. Germline trimming cut 6 bases from V and 5 bases from J; bases unmatched to any gene: 4. Germline CDR1 reads MNHNY; CDR2 reads SVGAGI (reference sequence). The CDR3 runs to 12 residues. CDR3 protein: CASSLGQNEQYF. CDR3 in DNA: TGTGCCAGCAGCCTGGGACAGAACGAGCAGTACTTC.

The chain recombines TRBV6-1 with TRBJ2-7; D call uncertain. Looked up from germline, CDR1 is MNHNS and CDR2 is SASEGT. Trimming removed 4 bases at V and 0 bases at J, with 10 bases between. CDR3 length: 14 amino acids. CDR3 loop: CASSAGPSSYEQYF. Written as DNA, the CDR3 is TGTGCCAGCAGTGCGGGCCCGAGCTCCTACGAGCAGTACTTC.

J is TRBJ1-1 and V is TRBV30; no reliable D call. This CDR3 has 11 amino acids. Germline loops: CDR1 GTSNPN, CDR2 SVGIG (reference sequence). V was clipped by 2 bases and J by 3 bases, with 4 bases between them. DNA for the CDR3: TGTGCCTGGAGTTATGACACTGAAGCTTTCTTT. Protein sequence: CAWSYDTEAFF.